Below are 5 T cell receptor beta chains sequenced from a single sample in a study of cytomegalovirus exposure and HLA in healthy donors. The PCR had 60 Vbeta and 13 Jbeta primers. Sequenced by immunoSEQ multiplex PCR; TCRdb stores in-frame clones only, minus some. The sample has more than 70,000 clones. What was sequenced was PBMCs. Every receptor here comes from an older woman in good health and CMV-seronegative.

The chain couples TRBV5-6 to TRBJ2-7, with 10 nucleotides matching TRBD1. With V trimmed by 1 base and J by 0 bases, 1 base remained unmatched. The CDR3 is 15 residues long. The germline gives CDR1 SGHDT, CDR2 YYEEEE. CDR3 DNA sequence: TGTGCCAGCAGCTTGTGGACAGGGGGCTCCTACGAGCAGTACTTC. The encoded protein is CASSLWTGGSYEQYF.

The CDR3: CASISVGLAGPLEQFF. CDR3 coding DNA: TGTGCCAGCATCTCAGTCGGACTAGCAGGCCCCCTCGAGCAGTTCTTC. V is TRBV28 and J is TRBJ2-1, with TRBD2 identical over 8 bases. V shed 7 bases, J shed 10 bases, and the junction held 18 bases outside the gene matches. Germline CDR1 is MDHEN and CDR2 is SYDVKM. The CDR3 covers 16 residues.

The chain carries TRBV9 and TRBJ2-5; 9 nucleotides align to TRBD2. The CDR3 runs 15 residues. Germline V gene data show CDR1 as SGDLS and CDR2 as YYNGEE. V lost 3 bases and J lost 4; bases outside the gene matches: 7. For the CDR3, the DNA is TGTGCCAGCAGCGCCTACGGGCGGGAGGGAGAGACCCAGTACTTC. Amino acids: CASSAYGREGETQYF.

V and J are TRBV25-1 and TRBJ2-1, with TRBD2 as a possible D gene (6 bases). Trimming cost V 3 bases and J 2 bases, with 17 bases left between them. This CDR3 has 17 residues. Germline CDR1 MGHDK, CDR2 SYGVNS. The CDR3 DNA reads as TGTGCCAGCAGTGAGAGGAGGGGCGCAGGGACCTACAATGAGCAGTTCTTC. Amino acid sequence: CASSERRGAGTYNEQFF.

The gene calls are TRBV10-3 and TRBJ2-2; D is undetermined. Looked up from germline, CDR1 is ENHRY and CDR2 is SYGVKD. V was shortened by 3 bases and J by 2 bases, with 10 bases between the two germline ends. This CDR3 is built from 15 residues. CDR3 DNA: TGTGCCATCAGTGAAGAAGGAGCTAACACCGGGGAGCTGTTTTTT. It yields the protein CAISEEGANTGELFF.